This is a list of T cell receptor beta chains from one sample in a study of cytomegalovirus exposure and HLA in healthy donors. Repertoires were generated with immunoSEQ multiplex PCR, while TCRdb's copy carries only in-frame clones and drops some. This repertoire includes 200,000 to 250,000 clones. The material sequenced was PBMCs. These TCRs come from a woman aged 30 to 39 in good health and CMV-seropositive. Each CDR3 is given with its conserved first and last residue. D genes are given only for firm matches.

>TRBV29-1|TRBD1|TRBJ2-7
CSVGKGQSYEQYF
TGCAGCGTTGGAAAGGGACAGTCCTACGAGCAGTACTTC
>TRBV11-3|TRBD2|TRBJ2-7
CASRVSGGRNEQYF
TGTGCCAGCAGAGTTAGCGGGGGAAGGAACGAGCAGTACTTC
>TRBV29-1|NA|TRBJ1-6
CSVLTDNNSPLHF
TGCAGCGTGCTGACAGACAATAATTCACCCCTCCACTTT
>TRBV9|TRBD1|TRBJ1-4
CASSVTGANEKLFF
TGTGCCAGCAGCGTTACAGGGGCTAATGAAAAACTGTTTTTT
>TRBV30|NA|TRBJ2-6
CAWSLTGSGANVLTF
TGTGCCTGGAGTCTTACAGGGAGCGGGGCCAACGTCCTGACTTTC
>TRBV6-1|NA|TRBJ1-3
CASRTGHYSGNTIYF
TGTGCCAGCAGAACGGGACACTACTCTGGAAACACCATATATTTT
>TRBV21-1|NA|TRBJ1-1
CASSKEGCGAANTEAFF
TGTGCCAGCAGCAAAGAGGGGTGTGGGGCGGCGAACACTGAAGCTTTCTTT
>TRBV7-2|TRBD1|TRBJ2-7
CASSLDHDRDEQYF
TGTGCCAGCAGCTTAGACCATGACAGGGACGAGCAGTACTTC
>TRBV5-1|TRBD1|TRBJ2-1
CASSFGTGGRNEQFF
TGCGCCAGCAGCTTCGGGACAGGGGGCCGAAATGAGCAGTTCTTC
>TRBV27|NA|TRBJ2-1
CASSRGTLGGGEQFF
TGTGCCAGCAGTCGCGGGACCCTAGGTGGCGGTGAGCAGTTCTTC
>TRBV5-1|NA|TRBJ1-1
CASSLDSMNTEAFF
TGCGCCAGCAGCTTGGACAGCATGAACACTGAAGCTTTCTTT
>TRBV5-1|TRBD2|TRBJ2-1
CASSLSGAEQFF
TGCGCCAGCAGCTTGAGCGGGGCGGAGCAGTTCTTC
>TRBV6-5|NA|TRBJ1-2
CASRPPGRLSGYTF
TGTGCCAGCAGACCGCCAGGTCGGTTGAGCGGCTACACCTTC
>TRBV6-5|NA|TRBJ2-7
CASSYSTRVYEQYF
TGTGCCAGCAGTTACTCGACCAGGGTCTACGAGCAGTACTTC
>TRBV4-1|NA|TRBJ2-7
CASSQDAGLSYEQYF
TGCGCCAGCAGCCAAGATGCAGGGTTATCCTACGAGCAGTACTTC
>TRBV19|NA|TRBJ1-4
CASSPPGRANEKLFF
TGTGCCAGTAGTCCGCCGGGTCGAGCTAATGAAAAACTGTTTTTT
>TRBV6-5|TRBD1|TRBJ2-7
CASRFLHRGLGEQYF
TGTGCCAGCAGATTCCTCCACAGGGGGCTAGGCGAGCAGTACTTC
>TRBV27|TRBD1|TRBJ2-1
CASSLDRSSYNEQFF
TGTGCCAGCAGTTTGGACAGGAGCTCCTACAATGAGCAGTTCTTC
>TRBV5-1|NA|TRBJ2-7
CASSLDRSEQYF
TGCGCCAGCAGCTTGGACAGATCAGAGCAGTACTTC
>TRBV18|NA|TRBJ1-2
CASSPQSGDSYGYTF
TGTGCCAGCTCACCTCAGTCAGGGGATAGCTATGGCTACACCTTC
>TRBV2|TRBD1|TRBJ2-7
CASNPGGGAEQYF
TGTGCCAGCAATCCAGGGGGCGGGGCGGAGCAGTACTTC
>TRBV28|TRBD1|TRBJ2-2
CASSADREDTGELFF
TGTGCCAGCAGTGCGGACAGGGAAGACACCGGGGAGCTGTTTTTT
>TRBV14|NA|TRBJ2-1
CASSRTGRGDNEQFF
TGTGCCAGCAGCCGGACAGGGAGGGGAGACAATGAGCAGTTCTTC
>TRBV28|TRBD2|TRBJ2-3
CASRAGGPDTQYF
TGTGCCAGCCGAGCGGGAGGGCCAGATACGCAGTATTTT
>TRBV4-1|TRBD1|TRBJ2-7
CASSQGGTGGFYEQYF
TGCGCCAGCAGCCAAGGAGGGACAGGGGGCTTCTACGAGCAGTACTTC
>TRBV6-1|NA|TRBJ1-2
CASAPGTAYGYTF
TGTGCCAGCGCCCCAGGCACTGCCTATGGCTACACCTTC
>TRBV5-1|NA|TRBJ2-7
CASSFVQGGTYEQYF
TGCGCCAGCAGCTTCGTACAGGGGGGGACCTACGAGCAGTACTTC
>TRBV6-5|NA|TRBJ1-1
CASSSGLTEAFF
TGTGCCAGCAGTTCCGGTCTTACTGAAGCTTTCTTT
>TRBV19|NA|TRBJ1-2
CASSIGPGHLYGYTF
TGTGCCAGTAGTATAGGTCCGGGACACCTCTATGGCTACACCTTC
>TRBV5-1|TRBD1|TRBJ1-5
CASSTGTGNQPQHF
TGCGCCAGCAGTACCGGGACAGGGAATCAGCCCCAGCATTTT
>TRBV9|TRBD1|TRBJ1-5
CASGRGLLDQPQHF
TGTGCCTCGGGAAGGGGGCTACTGGATCAGCCCCAGCATTTT
>TRBV19|TRBD1|TRBJ2-7
CASHPGTGPYEQYF
TGTGCCAGCCACCCCGGGACAGGGCCCTACGAGCAGTACTTC
>TRBV12-5|NA|TRBJ2-3
CASGPGIVDTQYF
TGTGCTAGTGGTCCAGGGATAGTAGATACGCAGTATTTT
>TRBV7-8|TRBD2|TRBJ2-5
CASSRLSGLAGEETQYF
TGTGCCAGCAGCAGATTATCGGGACTAGCGGGTGAAGAGACCCAGTACTTC
>TRBV5-6|TRBD2|TRBJ2-1
CASSLGRRGVYNEQFF
TGTGCCAGCAGCTTGGGACGGCGGGGGGTATACAATGAGCAGTTCTTC
>TRBV18|NA|TRBJ1-1
CASSPSSGNTEAFF
TGTGCCAGCTCACCTTCGTCCGGGAACACTGAAGCTTTCTTT
>TRBV27|TRBD1|TRBJ2-1
CATKGQGSSYNEQFF
TGTGCCACTAAGGGACAGGGAAGCTCCTACAATGAGCAGTTCTTC
>TRBV5-1|NA|TRBJ2-5
CASSLSTGRETQYF
TGCGCCAGCAGCTTGTCGACAGGGAGGGAGACCCAGTACTTC
>TRBV28|NA|TRBJ1-1
CASSLPEGNTEAFF
TGTGCCAGCAGTTTGCCGGAGGGGAACACTGAAGCTTTCTTT
>TRBV19|TRBD2|TRBJ2-7
CASRLRGTGTSGPPYEQYF
TGTGCCAGTAGGCTACGTGGGACGGGGACTAGCGGGCCACCCTACGAGCAGTACTTC
>TRBV18|NA|TRBJ1-3
CASSPLPKGDTIYF
TGTGCCAGCTCACCTCTTCCTAAGGGGGACACCATATATTTT
>TRBV4-3|TRBD2|TRBJ2-5
CASSQGGTSGSQETQYF
TGCGCCAGCAGCCAAGGGGGGACTAGCGGGAGCCAAGAGACCCAGTACTTC
>TRBV5-4|TRBD1|TRBJ2-2
CASSWGDRGNTGELFF
TGTGCCAGCAGCTGGGGGGACAGGGGGAACACCGGGGAGCTGTTTTTT
>TRBV7-8|TRBD1|TRBJ2-4
CASSLSGGSNIQYF
TGTGCCAGCAGCTTATCAGGGGGCAGTAACATTCAGTACTTC
>TRBV15|NA|TRBJ2-7
CATSRDPAYEQYF
TGTGCCACCAGCAGAGATCCCGCCTACGAGCAGTACTTC
>TRBV7-9|TRBD1|TRBJ1-5
CASGQGWQPQHF
TGTGCCAGCGGACAGGGTTGGCAGCCCCAGCATTTT
>TRBV7-2|NA|TRBJ1-6
CASSFFQGGSYNSPLHF
TGTGCCAGCAGCTTTTTTCAAGGGGGCTCCTATAATTCACCCCTCCACTTT
>TRBV6-5|TRBD1|TRBJ1-2
CASRPEDRSSYGYTF
TGTGCCAGCAGACCGGAGGACAGGTCGTCCTATGGCTACACCTTC
>TRBV2|TRBD1|TRBJ1-6
CASRGLTGPNSPLHF
TGTGCCAGCAGGGGACTGACAGGGCCTAATTCACCCCTCCACTTT
>TRBV7-6|NA|TRBJ1-4
CASSLVEGKEKLFF
TGTGCCAGCAGCTTAGTGGAGGGGAAGGAAAAACTGTTTTTT